Listed below are T cell receptor beta chains from one sample, sequenced in a study of preoperative IRX-2 immunotherapy in early breast cancer. Sequenced by immunoSEQ multiplex PCR; TCRdb stores in-frame clones only, minus some. The sample records 20,000 to 30,000 clones, roughly four fifths being singletons. The specimen was lymph node tissue, collected after IRX-2 immunotherapy. All receptors derive from a human donor with breast cancer. Each CDR3 is given with its conserved first and last residue. The D gene is left open where the match is weak. Clone size is not always given. Where it is, it says once, few, many or a class for expanded clones.

TRBJ1-4	TRBV6-8	NA	NA	TGTGCCAGCAGTTACACCCGCGGAGGGACTAATGAAAAACTGTTTTTT	CASSYTRGGTNEKLFF
TRBJ2-3	TRBV4-1	NA	TRBD1	TGCGCCAGCAGCCATGGACAGGTCACAGATACGCAGTATTTT	CASSHGQVTDTQYF
TRBJ1-5	TRBV2	NA	NA	TGTGCCAGCAGTGAGGACAACAATCAGCCCCAGCATTTT	CASSEDNNQPQHF
TRBJ1-4	TRBV30	few	NA	TGTGCCTGGAGCGCTGGGGCGGCAACTAATGAAAAACTGTTTTTT	CAWSAGAATNEKLFF
TRBJ1-1	TRBV19	NA	NA	TGTGCCAGTAGTCATCACAGGAGAAACACTGAAGCTTTCTTT	CASSHHRRNTEAFF
TRBJ1-1	TRBV30	NA	TRBD1	TGTGCCTGGAGTATTAGGGACAGGCACCTAAACACTGAAGCTTTCTTT	CAWSIRDRHLNTEAFF
TRBJ2-7	TRBV18	NA	NA	TGTGCCAGCTCACCCGGACTTAGCTACGAGCAGTACTTC	CASSPGLSYEQYF
TRBJ2-1	TRBV15	few	NA	TGTGCCACCAGCAGGAACAGGGTAACGGAGAATGAGCAGTTCTTC	CATSRNRVTENEQFF
TRBJ1-2	TRBV6-8	NA	NA	TGTGCCAGCGCCGCGGCCGGTCCCTATGGCTACACCTTC	CASAAAGPYGYTF
TRBJ1-2	TRBV7-7	NA	NA	TGTGCCAGCAGCTTGGGGGTCCTTGAGTATGGCTACACCTTC	CASSLGVLEYGYTF
TRBJ2-7	TRBV14	NA	NA	TGTGCCAGCAGCCAAGATCACCGGACGCCCTTTTACGAGCAGTACTTC	CASSQDHRTPFYEQYF
TRBJ2-7	TRBV19	NA	TRBD1	TGTGCCAGTAGTAAGGGGACAGGGATACCCGAGCAGTACTTC	CASSKGTGIPEQYF
TRBJ1-6	TRBV30	few	NA	TGTGCCTGGAGTGATATGAATTCACCCCTCCACTTT	CAWSDMNSPLHF